This T cell receptor beta chain was sequenced in a study of blood T cells in healthy people across ages. This clonotype was detected once. Its matching antigen is unknown. Regarding the study as a whole: Age advanced and TCR beta diversity per million T cells fell, roughly linearly. What prevented conclusive comparison of naive and antigen-experienced cells was that PBMCs were unsorted.

Primed by a sample-barcoded 5' primer and a J-beta primer mix, a second PCR proceeded for roughly 6 to 12 cycles. Each TCR beta cDNA got a 12-nucleotide random molecular identifier. One entry per CDR3 protein, called by TCRdb with MiXCR from the 5' RACE reads. Of roughly 1.4 million distinct CDR3 sequences in the sample, around 59% were seen once. The sequence derives from a man between 18 and 29 years old in good health. Specimen: blood.

The CDR3 DNA sequence: TGTGCCATCAGTGGGACGCGGGAGCGTAGTACAGATACGCAGTATTTT. Encoded protein: CAISGTRERSTDTQYF. The genes are TRBV10-3 and TRBJ2-3, with TRBD2 matching over 7 bases. This CDR3 region has 16 residues. After removal of 4 bases from V and 3 bases from J, the junction contained 10 bases not matched to a gene. The germline V gene has CDR1 ENHRY and CDR2 SYGVKD.